Below, 3 T cell receptor beta chains from the same sample are listed, as sequenced in a study of radiation and T cells in renal cell carcinoma. Indicated time point: blood 2 weeks post-SBRT. Treatment given: 15 Gy SBRT to primary tumor, nephrectomy 4 weeks later. This table comes from immunoSEQ multiplex PCR, and its TCRdb copy is limited to in-frame clones, with some not included. The table lists 120,000 or so clones, around 81% of them singletons. The starting material was blood, obtained from a patient whose treatment included radiotherapy and nephrectomy. The receptors were gathered from a man over 45 with renal cell carcinoma.

This clone was recorded a few times. V gene TRBV30 combines with J gene TRBJ2-2; TRBD2 matches at 12 bases. Germline V CDR1 and CDR2: GTSNPN, SVGIG (reference sequence). V lost 0 bases and J lost 10; bases outside the gene matches: 6. CDR3 size: 15 residues. The CDR3 sequence is CAWSVLAGGPLELFF. The CDR3 nucleotides are TGTGCCTGGAGTGTACTAGCGGGAGGCCCTCTGGAGCTGTTTTTT.

V and J are TRBV28 and TRBJ1-3, with D maybe TRBD1 (5 bases). This CDR3 spans 15 amino acids. The germline V and J ends were trimmed by 0 bases and 4 bases, with 10 bases remaining between them. The germline V gene encodes CDR1 MDHEN and CDR2 SYDVKM. CDR3 nucleotides: TGTGCCAGCAGTTTATGGGGGGTGGCGGGAAACACCATATATTTT. Its translation is CASSLWGVAGNTIYF.

The rearrangement joins TRBV20-1 to TRBJ2-7; no reliable D call. Germline V gives CDR1 DFQATT, CDR2 SNEGSKA (reference sequence). This CDR3 is built from 10 residues. With 7 bases removed from V and 2 bases from J, the gap between germline ends came to 6 bases. The CDR3 bases are TGCAGTGTACGGACCTACGAGCAGTACTTC. This gives the protein CSVRTYEQYF.